This TCR beta chain was retrieved from a study of T cell repertoires in cytomegalovirus infection. Across the whole study: The authors relied on CMV epitopes, both recently identified HLA-C-restricted and well-studied HLA-B-restricted. Public TCR beta signatures indicated both CMV infection and matching HLA type. Overall study results and limits: CMV carriers with the relevant HLA were identified by cumulative public TCR beta family frequency.

Regarding this clonotype: Its antigen remains unidentified.

TCRdb reanalysed the reads using MiXCR and keeps one entry per CDR3 protein. The sample lists nearly 700,000 distinct CDR3 sequences; about 30% were seen once. Germline V gene lookup returns CDR1 MNHEY and CDR2 SMNVEV (reference sequence). The CDR3 is 15 residues long. With V trimmed by 8 bases and J by 3 bases, 13 bases remained unmatched. The clonotype was recovered from a human donor in good health (CMV status not recorded). Some clones in this sample may be carry-over from other donors' samples. Here the sequenced sample was cultured PBMCs, taken from culture after CMV antigen stimulation. V gene TRBV27 combines with J gene TRBJ2-7, with 7 bases identical to TRBD1. In DNA form, the CDR3 reads TGTGCCAGCCGACCTCGACAGGGTTTAATCTACGAGCAGTACTTC. Its protein is CASRPRQGLIYEQYF.